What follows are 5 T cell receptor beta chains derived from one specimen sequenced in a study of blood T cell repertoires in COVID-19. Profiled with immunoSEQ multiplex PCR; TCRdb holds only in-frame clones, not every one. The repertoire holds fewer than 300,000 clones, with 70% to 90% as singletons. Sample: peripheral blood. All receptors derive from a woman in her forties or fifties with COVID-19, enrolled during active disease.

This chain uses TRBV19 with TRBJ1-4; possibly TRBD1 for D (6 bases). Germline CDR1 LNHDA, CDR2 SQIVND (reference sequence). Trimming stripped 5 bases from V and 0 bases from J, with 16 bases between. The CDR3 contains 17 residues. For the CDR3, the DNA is TGTGCCAGTAGTGGACAGTCGGGATTAGCAACTAATGAAAAACTGTTTTTT. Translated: CASSGQSGLATNEKLFF.

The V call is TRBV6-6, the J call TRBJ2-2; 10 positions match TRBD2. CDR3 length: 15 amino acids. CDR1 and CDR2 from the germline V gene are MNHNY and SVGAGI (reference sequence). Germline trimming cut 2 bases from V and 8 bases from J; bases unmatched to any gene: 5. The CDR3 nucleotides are TGTGCCAGCAGTTACGGAGCGGGAGGGTCTGGGGAGCTGTTTTTT. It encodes CASSYGAGGSGELFF.

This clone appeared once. DNA of the CDR3: TGTGCCTGGAGTGTTCGCGACAGGGTAAGGCGAGAGACCCAGTACTTC. This codes for CAWSVRDRVRRETQYF. The genes are TRBV30 and TRBJ2-5, with TRBD1 identical over 7 bases. CDR3 length: 16 residues. V lost 0 bases and J lost 4; bases outside the gene matches: 11. Germline lookup yields CDR1 GTSNPN and CDR2 SVGIG (reference sequence).

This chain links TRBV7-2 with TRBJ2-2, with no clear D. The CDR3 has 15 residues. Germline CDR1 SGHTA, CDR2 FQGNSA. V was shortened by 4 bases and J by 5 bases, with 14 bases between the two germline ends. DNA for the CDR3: TGTGCCAGCAGCTCCGACGGGTTCGGGACCGGGGAGCTGTTTTTT. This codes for CASSSDGFGTGELFF. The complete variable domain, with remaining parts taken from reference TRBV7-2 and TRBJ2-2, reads GAGVSQSPSNKVTEKGKDVELRCDPISGHTALYWYRQSLGQGLEFLIYFQGNSAPDKSGLPSDRFSAERTGGSVSTLTIQRTQQEDSAVYLCASSSDGFGTGELFFGEGSRLTVL.

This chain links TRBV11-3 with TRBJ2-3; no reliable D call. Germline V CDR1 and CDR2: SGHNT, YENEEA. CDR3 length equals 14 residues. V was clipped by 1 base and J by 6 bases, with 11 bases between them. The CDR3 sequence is CASSLGTSSDTQYF. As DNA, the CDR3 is TGTGCCAGCAGCTTAGGCACTTCTTCGGATACGCAGTATTTT.